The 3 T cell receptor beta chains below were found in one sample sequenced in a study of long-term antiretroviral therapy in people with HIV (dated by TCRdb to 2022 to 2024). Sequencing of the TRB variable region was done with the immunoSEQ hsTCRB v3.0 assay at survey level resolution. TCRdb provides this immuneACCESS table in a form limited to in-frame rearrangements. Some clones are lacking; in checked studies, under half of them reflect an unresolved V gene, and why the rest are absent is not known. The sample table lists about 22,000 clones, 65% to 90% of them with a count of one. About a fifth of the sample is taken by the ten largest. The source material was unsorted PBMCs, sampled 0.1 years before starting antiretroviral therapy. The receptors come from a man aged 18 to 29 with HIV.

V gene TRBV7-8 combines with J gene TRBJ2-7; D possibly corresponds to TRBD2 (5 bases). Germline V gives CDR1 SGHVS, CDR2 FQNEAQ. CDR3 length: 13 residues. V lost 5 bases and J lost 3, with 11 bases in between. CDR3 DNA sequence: TGTGCCAGCAGCCCCACCGGGGACTACGAGCAGTACTTC. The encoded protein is CASSPTGDYEQYF.

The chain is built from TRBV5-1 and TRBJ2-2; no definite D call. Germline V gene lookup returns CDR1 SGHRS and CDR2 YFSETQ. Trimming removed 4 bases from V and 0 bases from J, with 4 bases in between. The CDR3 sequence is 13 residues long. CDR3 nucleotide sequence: TGCGCCAGCAGCAGAACGAACACCGGGGAGCTGTTTTTT. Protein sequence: CASSRTNTGELFF. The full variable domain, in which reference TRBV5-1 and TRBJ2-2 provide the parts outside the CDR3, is KAGVTQTPRYLIKTRGQQVTLSCSPISGHRSVSWYQQTPGQGLQFLFEYFSETQRNKGNFPGRFSGRQFSNSRSEMNVSTLELGDSALYLCASSRTNTGELFFGEGSRLTVL.

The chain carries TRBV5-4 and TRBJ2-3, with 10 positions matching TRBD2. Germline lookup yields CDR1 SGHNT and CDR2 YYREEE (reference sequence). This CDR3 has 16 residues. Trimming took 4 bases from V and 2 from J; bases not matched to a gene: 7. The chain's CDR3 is CASSLSGRRATDTQYF. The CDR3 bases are TGTGCCAGCAGCCTTAGCGGGAGGAGGGCCACAGATACGCAGTATTTT.